This TCR beta chain was identified in a study of T cell repertoires in cytomegalovirus infection. In the study overall: Recently identified HLA-C-restricted and well-studied HLA-B-restricted CMV epitopes were used. A matching HLA type, together with CMV infection, was signaled by public TCR beta signatures.

This clonotype came up many times. Its antigen is not identified. One entry per CDR3 protein results from TCRdb running MiXCR on the reads. The sample holds 100,000 or so distinct CDR3 sequences, roughly 40% seen once. Germline V gene lookup returns CDR1 SGHTA and CDR2 FQGNSA. V was pared by 5 bases and J by 1 base, with 12 bases between. The length of the CDR3 is 14 residues. The source was CD8+ T cells from cultured PBMCs, collected from culture after CMV antigen stimulation. The TCR originated in a human donor in good health (CMV status not recorded). Some clones in this sample may be carry-over from other donors' samples. The rearrangement uses TRBV7-2 and TRBJ2-7; D may match TRBD1 or TRBD2 (5 bases each). The CDR3 reads CASSPAWGSYEQYF. The DNA for the CDR3 is TGTGCCAGCAGCCCAGCGTGGGGGTCCTACGAGCAGTACTTC.